This T cell receptor (beta chain) came from a study of blood T cell repertoires in COVID-19. On the study more broadly: Both acute and convalescent COVID-19 samples were obtained from the United States, Italy and Spain. Sources were T cells, B-cell-depleted T cells, or PBMCs; the material itself was cDNA or gDNA.

CDR1 and CDR2 from the germline V gene are SGHTA and FQGTGA. The V end was cut by 3 bases, the J end by 2 bases, with 16 bases between. This CDR3 contains 16 residues. As handled by the study authors: Reference gene primer amplification in the assay estimated nucleated cell counts. Data came from immunoSEQ multiplex PCR; TCRdb stores just in-frame clones and leaves some out. Clone size and V and J calls were adopted from that table, with D and trimming inferred from the DNA. The sample holds about 260,000 clones, more than 75% seen once. This clonotype was obtained from a woman aged 60-70 years with COVID-19, enrolled during active disease. This chain links TRBV7-3 with TRBJ2-5, with D possibly matching TRBD2 (6 bases). Material for sequencing was peripheral blood. Here the CDR3 reads CASSLGRGYAQETQYF. The DNA of the CDR3 is TGTGCCAGCAGCTTGGGGCGGGGCTACGCTCAAGAGACCCAGTACTTC.